A single sample is the source of the 19 T cell receptor beta chains below, sequenced in a study of cytomegalovirus exposure and HLA in healthy donors. PCR was performed using 60 Vbeta and 13 Jbeta primers. Clones were read by immunoSEQ multiplex PCR, and TCRdb kept only the in-frame ones, dropping some. The sample yields fewer than 150,000 clones, more than 65% seen once. Sample: PBMCs. Every receptor here comes from a woman in her thirties in good health and CMV-seronegative.

The CDR3 here is CSVGGDGYTF. Here the CDR3 DNA reads TGCAGCGTTGGGGGGGACGGCTACACCTTC. The V call is TRBV29-1, the J call TRBJ1-2; D is perhaps TRBD1 (5 bases). Germline V gene data show CDR1 as SQVTM and CDR2 as ANQGSEA. The CDR3 consists of 10 residues. V lost 4 bases to trimming and J lost 8 bases, with 8 bases between them.

The gene calls are TRBV6-1 and TRBJ1-4, with D tentatively TRBD1 (5 bases). CDR1 MNHNS and CDR2 SASEGT come from the germline V gene. The CDR3 sequence is 15 residues long. The ends were cut back, 5 bases at V and 13 bases at J, with 23 bases in the middle. In nucleotides, the CDR3 is TGTGCCAGCAGTATAGACAGCCTCCCTCAAAATAGACTGTTTTTT. This translates into CASSIDSLPQNRLFF.

Here the CDR3 DNA reads TGCGCCAGCAGCCAAGACTGGCTAGCGGGGGGGAGGAGTGAGCAGTTCTTC. As protein: CASSQDWLAGGRSEQFF. The chain is built from TRBV4-1 and TRBJ2-1; 12 bases are shared with TRBD2. The CDR3 extends over 17 amino acids. V shed 0 bases and J 9 bases; nucleotides not matched to a gene: 9. Germline CDR1 is MGHRA and CDR2 is YSYEKL.

This clone was recorded only once. The V call is TRBV6-1, the J call TRBJ2-7; D perhaps matches TRBD1 (6 bases). V dropped 7 bases and J dropped 3 bases, with 19 bases sitting between them. The germline V gene has CDR1 MNHNS and CDR2 SASEGT. The CDR3 runs to 15 residues. CDR3 sequence reads: CASNPTGSFLYEQYV. CDR3 bases: TGTGCCAGCAATCCCACAGGGTCCTTTCTCTACGAGCAGTACGTC.

The gene calls are TRBV6-1 and TRBJ1-6, with D unresolved. Germline values: CDR1 MNHNS, CDR2 SASEGT. Trimming pared 4 bases from V and 5 bases from J, leaving 9 bases between. The CDR3 is made up of 14 amino acids. CDR3 residues: CASSAYSNNSPLHF. The DNA of the CDR3 is TGTGCCAGCAGTGCTTACAGCAATAATTCACCCCTCCACTTT.

This chain connects TRBV6-5 to TRBJ1-5; 7 nucleotides match TRBD1. The germline gives CDR1 MNHEY, CDR2 SVGAGI. The junction had 9 bases not matched to a gene; V was cut back by 3 bases and J by 7 bases. This CDR3 is 15 amino acids long. The CDR3 region is CASSYTGAVGQPQHF. In nucleotides, the CDR3 is TGTGCCAGCAGTTATACAGGGGCGGTCGGGCAGCCCCAGCATTTT.

The chain joins TRBV5-1 to TRBJ2-1; TRBD2 matches 9 bases. The V segment lost 9 bases and the J segment 9 bases; nucleotides outside the gene matches: 10. The V gene's germline CDR1 is SGHRS and CDR2 YFSETQ. This CDR3 contains 13 residues. The CDR3 loop is CATVGREGGEQFF. The CDR3 nucleotides read TGCGCCACCGTCGGGCGGGAGGGAGGTGAGCAGTTCTTC.

The gene calls are TRBV9 and TRBJ2-1, with 9 bases fitting TRBD2. The CDR3 covers 16 residues. Trimming at V came to 0 bases and at J to 5 bases, leaving 6 bases not matched to a gene. The germline V gene has CDR1 SGDLS and CDR2 YYNGEE. CDR3 DNA sequence: TGTGCCAGCAGCGTAGAAGGGGCGGGAGGGAACAATGAGCAGTTCTTC. Its protein is CASSVEGAGGNNEQFF.

This clone was counted a few times. The rearrangement links TRBV6-5 to TRBJ1-4; tentatively, D is TRBD1 (5 bases). Trimming pared 5 bases from V and 6 bases from J, leaving 16 bases between. The germline CDR1 and CDR2 sequences are MNHEY and SVGAGI. The CDR3 contains 15 residues. CDR3 nucleotide sequence: TGTGCCAGCAGTACCCAACGGGGGTCTTATGAAAAACTGTTTTTT. This encodes CASSTQRGSYEKLFF.

This clone was seen just once. V usage is TRBV18 and J usage is TRBJ2-7; TRBD2 aligns across 7 bases. The V gene's germline CDR1 is KGHSH and CDR2 LQKENI. V shed 1 base and J 0 bases; nucleotides not matched to a gene: 0. The CDR3 covers 14 residues. In nucleotides, the CDR3 is TGTGCCAGCTCACCACGCGGGAGCTCCTACGAGCAGTACTTC. Translation gives CASSPRGSSYEQYF.

The chain uses TRBV5-1 and TRBJ2-5, with D possibly being TRBD2 (5 bases). Per the germline V gene, CDR1 is SGHRS and CDR2 is YFSETQ. This CDR3 spans 16 amino acids. V lost 4 bases to trimming and J lost 4 bases, with 20 bases between them. The CDR3 coding sequence is TGCGCCAGCAGCCCTGCTGGGCCGGGAAGACCAGAGACCCAGTACTTC. Translated, it gives CASSPAGPGRPETQYF.

The gene calls are TRBV14 and TRBJ1-6, with D perhaps TRBD1 (6 bases). Germline values: CDR1 SGHDN, CDR2 FVKESK. V was cut by 4 bases and J by 7 bases, with 14 bases left in between. The length of the CDR3 is 15 residues. The CDR3 spells CASSPRGGANSPLHF. CDR3 in DNA: TGTGCCAGCAGCCCCCGAGGGGGAGCGAATTCACCCCTCCACTTT.

V and J are TRBV11-2 and TRBJ1-1; D call uncertain. Per the germline V gene, CDR1 is SGHAT and CDR2 is FQNNGV. V was trimmed by 5 bases and J by 3 bases, leaving 16 bases between them. The CDR3 has 15 amino acids. CDR3: CASSQTITADTEAFF. CDR3 in DNA: TGTGCCAGCAGCCAGACTATTACCGCCGACACTGAAGCTTTCTTT.

The chain couples TRBV9 to TRBJ2-6, with a tentative D call TRBD1 (6 bases). Trimming took off 2 bases at V and 0 bases at J, with 6 bases between the two ends. The germline gives CDR1 SGDLS, CDR2 YYNGEE. There are 15 residues in the CDR3. CDR3 loop: CASSVGASGANVLTF. The CDR3 DNA reads TGTGCCAGCAGCGTGGGGGCCTCTGGGGCCAACGTCCTGACTTTC.

This clone showed up just a few times. The chain uses TRBV28 and TRBJ1-5; no clear D. The germline V gene encodes CDR1 MDHEN and CDR2 SYDVKM. This CDR3 comprises 12 residues. V was pared by 7 bases and J by 7 bases, with 11 bases between. In DNA form, the CDR3 reads TGTGCCAGCACCACCTTGAGCCAGCCCCAGCATTTT. It specifies CASTTLSQPQHF.

V usage is TRBV5-4 and J usage is TRBJ2-7; the match to TRBD1 covers 9 bases. Germline V gives CDR1 SGHNT, CDR2 YYREEE (reference sequence). The CDR3 runs to 15 residues. J lost 4 bases, V lost 5 bases, and 10 bases had no gene match. CDR3: CASSYGQGQVYEQYV. CDR3 DNA sequence: TGTGCCAGCAGTTACGGACAGGGGCAAGTTTACGAGCAGTACGTC.

There are a few counts of this clone. The rearrangement links TRBV19 to TRBJ1-5; 9 bases are a match to TRBD1. The CDR3 spans 15 residues. The V and J ends lost 4 bases and 2 bases, in that order; junction bases with no gene match: 3. Germline V gives CDR1 LNHDA, CDR2 SQIVND (reference sequence). The CDR3: CASSKQGAGNQPQHF. The CDR3 nucleotides read TGTGCCAGTAGTAAACAGGGGGCCGGCAATCAGCCCCAGCATTTT.

The chain has TRBV6-5 and TRBJ2-3; D is unclear. V was cut by 2 bases and J by 1 base, with 13 bases left in between. The CDR3 has 16 residues. Germline lookup yields CDR1 MNHEY and CDR2 SVGAGI. The CDR3 region has the DNA TGTGCCAGCAGTTACAGTCCGGGTGTCGGCACAGATACGCAGTATTTT. Its protein is CASSYSPGVGTDTQYF.

The chain joins TRBV10-3 to TRBJ2-7; possible D gene TRBD2, 5 bases. Deletions cut 0 bases from V and 7 bases from J, with 7 bases between. The CDR3 consists of 12 residues. From germline, CDR1 is ENHRY and CDR2 SYGVKD. Here the CDR3 reads CAISESGREQYV. CDR3 coding DNA: TGTGCCATCAGTGAGTCGGGGAGAGAGCAGTACGTC.